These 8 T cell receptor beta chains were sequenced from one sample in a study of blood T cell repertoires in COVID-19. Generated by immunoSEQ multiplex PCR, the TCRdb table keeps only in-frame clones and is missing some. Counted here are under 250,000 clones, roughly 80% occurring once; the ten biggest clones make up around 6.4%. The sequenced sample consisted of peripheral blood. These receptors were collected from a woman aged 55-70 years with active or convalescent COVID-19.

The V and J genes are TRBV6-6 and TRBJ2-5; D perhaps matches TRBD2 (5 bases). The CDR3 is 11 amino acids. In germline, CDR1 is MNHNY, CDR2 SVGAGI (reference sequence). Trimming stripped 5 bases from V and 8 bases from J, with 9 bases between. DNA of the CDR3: TGTGCCAGCAGTCACACGGGAACCCAGTACTTC. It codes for CASSHTGTQYF.

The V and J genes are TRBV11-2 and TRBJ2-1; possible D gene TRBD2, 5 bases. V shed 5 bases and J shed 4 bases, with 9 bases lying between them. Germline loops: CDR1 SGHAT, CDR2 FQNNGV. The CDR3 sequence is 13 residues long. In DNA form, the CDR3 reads TGTGCCAGCAGCCCGCCGGGGTACAATGAGCAGTTCTTC. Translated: CASSPPGYNEQFF.

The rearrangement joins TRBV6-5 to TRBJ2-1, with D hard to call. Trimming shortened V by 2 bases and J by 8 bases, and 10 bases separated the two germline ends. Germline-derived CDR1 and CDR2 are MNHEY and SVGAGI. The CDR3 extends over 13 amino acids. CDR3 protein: CASSYRPRDEQFF. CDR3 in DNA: TGTGCCAGCAGTTACCGCCCACGGGATGAGCAGTTCTTC.

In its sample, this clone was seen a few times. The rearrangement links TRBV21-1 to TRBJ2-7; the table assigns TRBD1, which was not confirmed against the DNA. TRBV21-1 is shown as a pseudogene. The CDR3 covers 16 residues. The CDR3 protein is CASSKSDRVLAYEQYF. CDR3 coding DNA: TGTGCCAGCAGCAAATCAGACAGGGTCTTAGCCTACGAGCAGTACTTC.

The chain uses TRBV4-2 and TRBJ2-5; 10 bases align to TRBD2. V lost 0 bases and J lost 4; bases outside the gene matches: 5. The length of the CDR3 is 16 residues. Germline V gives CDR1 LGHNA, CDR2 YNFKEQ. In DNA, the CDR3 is TGTGCCAGCAGCCAAGACGCTAGCGGGAGAAGAGAGACCCAGTACTTC. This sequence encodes CASSQDASGRRETQYF.

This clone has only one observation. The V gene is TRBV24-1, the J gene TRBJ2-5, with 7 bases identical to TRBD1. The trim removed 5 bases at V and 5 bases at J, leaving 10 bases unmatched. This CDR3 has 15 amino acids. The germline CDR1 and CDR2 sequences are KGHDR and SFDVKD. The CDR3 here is CATSAGTARVETQYF. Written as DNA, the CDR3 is TGTGCCACCAGTGCGGGGACAGCCCGGGTGGAGACCCAGTACTTC.

The CDR3 loop reads CASSLIGDPSYGYTF. The CDR3 nucleotides are TGCGCCAGCAGCTTGATAGGGGATCCGTCGTATGGCTACACCTTC. The gene calls are TRBV5-1 and TRBJ1-2; D is possibly TRBD1 (5 bases). Germline V gene lookup returns CDR1 SGHRS and CDR2 YFSETQ. CDR3 length: 15 amino acids. The V end lost 1 base, the J end lost 5 bases, and 15 bases lay between the germline ends. The complete variable domain, with remaining parts taken from reference TRBV5-1 and TRBJ1-2, reads KAGVTQTPRYLIKTRGQQVTLSCSPISGHRSVSWYQQTPGQGLQFLFEYFSETQRNKGNFPGRFSGRQFSNSRSEMNVSTLELGDSALYLCASSLIGDPSYGYTFGSGTRLTVV.

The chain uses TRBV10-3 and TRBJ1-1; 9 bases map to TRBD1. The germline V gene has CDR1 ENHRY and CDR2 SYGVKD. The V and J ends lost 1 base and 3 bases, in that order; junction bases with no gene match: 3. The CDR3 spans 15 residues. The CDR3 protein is CAISEWGTGYTEAFF. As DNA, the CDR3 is TGTGCCATCAGTGAGTGGGGGACAGGGTACACTGAAGCTTTCTTT.